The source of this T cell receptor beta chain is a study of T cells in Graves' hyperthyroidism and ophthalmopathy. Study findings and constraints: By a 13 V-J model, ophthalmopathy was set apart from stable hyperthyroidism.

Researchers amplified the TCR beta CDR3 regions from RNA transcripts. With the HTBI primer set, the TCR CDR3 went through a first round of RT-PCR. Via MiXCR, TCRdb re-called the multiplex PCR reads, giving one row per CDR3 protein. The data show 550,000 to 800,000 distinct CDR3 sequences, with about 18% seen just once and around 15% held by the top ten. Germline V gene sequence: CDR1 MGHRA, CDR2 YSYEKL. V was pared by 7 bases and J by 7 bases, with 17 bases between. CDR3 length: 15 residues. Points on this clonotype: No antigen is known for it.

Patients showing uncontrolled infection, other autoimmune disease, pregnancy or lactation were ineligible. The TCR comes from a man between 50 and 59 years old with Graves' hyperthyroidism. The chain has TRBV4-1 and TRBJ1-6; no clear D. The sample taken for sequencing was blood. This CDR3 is CASTSKRNGNSPLHF. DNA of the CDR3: TGCGCCAGCACCTCAAAGAGGAACGGAAATTCACCCCTCCACTTT.